What follows are 12 T cell receptor beta chains derived from one specimen sequenced in a study of blood T cell repertoires in COVID-19. Assay used: immunoSEQ multiplex PCR; TCRdb lists only in-frame clones, some missing. This repertoire shows about 6,300 clones, around nine tenths found once; its top ten account for around 7%. Sequencing used peripheral blood. All receptors derive from a human donor in a cohort sampled during active COVID-19.

This clone has just a few counts. V is TRBV29-1 and J is TRBJ2-7; no reliable D call. The CDR3 spans 11 residues. From germline, CDR1 is SQVTM and CDR2 ANQGSEA. The V end was cut by 4 bases, the J end by 2 bases, with 6 bases between. CDR3 DNA sequence: TGCAGCGTTGGACAAACCTACGAGCAGTACTTC. This translates into CSVGQTYEQYF.

The chain links TRBV7-6 to TRBJ2-7; 7 bases agree with TRBD2. There are 14 residues in the CDR3. Unmatched junction bases numbered 2, after V lost 1 base and J lost 2 bases. The V gene's germline CDR1 is SGHVS and CDR2 FNYEAQ. The DNA of the CDR3 is TGTGCCAGCAGCTTAGAGGCGGGAGCCTACGAGCAGTACTTC. Its protein is CASSLEAGAYEQYF.

This chain links TRBV5-4 with TRBJ1-2; D is unresolved. The germline V gene encodes CDR1 SGHNT and CDR2 YYREEE (reference sequence). The CDR3 runs to 15 residues. Trimming took 0 bases from V and 2 from J, leaving 11 bases between them. As DNA, the CDR3 is TGTGCCAGCAGCTTGGCCGGAGGGTTAAACTATGGCTACACCTTC. This gives the protein CASSLAGGLNYGYTF.

V gene TRBV5-6 combines with J gene TRBJ2-2; D gene ambiguous. There are 12 residues in the CDR3. V lost 3 bases to trimming and J lost 7 bases, with 7 bases between them. In germline, CDR1 is SGHDT, CDR2 YYEEEE. CDR3: CASSSRFGELFF. Written as DNA, the CDR3 is TGTGCCAGCAGCTCTAGGTTCGGGGAGCTGTTTTTT.

CDR3 nucleotides: TGTGCCAGCTCAGCTCAAAACCGGGAGGCCAACGTCCTGACTTTC. Translating it yields CASSAQNREANVLTF. The chain carries TRBV18 and TRBJ2-6, with TRBD2 as a possible D gene (5 bases). The CDR3 length is 15 residues. CDR1 is KGHSH and CDR2 is LQKENI in the germline V gene. V was trimmed by 5 bases and J by 6 bases, leaving 14 bases between them.

V gene TRBV2 combines with J gene TRBJ1-5; 8 bases are a match to TRBD1. CDR1 and CDR2 (germline): SNHLY, FYNNEI. This CDR3 region has 15 residues. V shed 5 bases, J shed 5 bases, and the junction held 8 bases outside the gene matches. The CDR3 DNA is TGTGCCAGCAGTTCGGACAGGGCCGGTGATCAGCCCCAGCATTTT. It codes for CASSSDRAGDQPQHF.

This clone has just a few counts. This rearrangement joins TRBV10-2 to TRBJ2-7; 13 nucleotides line up with TRBD2. This CDR3 has 15 residues. The J segment lost 2 bases and the V segment lost 4 bases, leaving 2 bases of the junction unmatched. Germline V lookup: CDR1 WSHSY, CDR2 SAAADI. This CDR3 is CASSGGLAGAYEQYF. In DNA form, the CDR3 reads TGCGCCAGCAGTGGAGGACTAGCGGGAGCCTACGAGCAGTACTTC.

The CDR3 loop is CSALDRPGETQYF. For the CDR3, the DNA is TGCAGCGCCCTTGACCGCCCAGGAGAGACCCAGTACTTC. The chain is built from TRBV29-1 and TRBJ2-5; D is unresolved. From germline, CDR1 is SQVTM and CDR2 ANQGSEA. V was clipped by 7 bases and J by 4 bases, with 16 bases between them. The CDR3 consists of 13 residues.

V and J are TRBV5-8 and TRBJ2-5, with 14 bases identical to TRBD2. The CDR3 is made up of 17 amino acids. V gave up 4 bases and J gave up 2 bases; unmatched junction bases: 7. Germline loops: CDR1 SGHTS, CDR2 YDEGEE. The CDR3 region has the DNA TGTGCCAGCAGCCCGGGACTAGCGGGAGAGGGGCAAGAGACCCAGTACTTC. Amino acid sequence: CASSPGLAGEGQETQYF.

The gene calls are TRBV28 and TRBJ1-2; D is uncertain. CDR1 and CDR2 (germline): MDHEN, SYDVKM. This CDR3 has 15 amino acids. The V gene lost 5 bases and the J gene lost 0 bases, with 13 bases spanning the gap. The CDR3 DNA reads as TGTGCCAGCAGTAAAGGCAGGCGCTCTAACTATGGCTACACCTTC. Translated, it gives CASSKGRRSNYGYTF.

The chain uses TRBV28 and TRBJ2-1; 12 bases are shared with TRBD2. CDR3 length: 15 residues. Germline trimming cut 2 bases from V and 9 bases from J; bases unmatched to any gene: 5. Germline V gives CDR1 MDHEN, CDR2 SYDVKM. The CDR3 reads CASSLGLAGRGEQFF. CDR3 nucleotide sequence: TGTGCCAGCAGTTTAGGACTAGCGGGGCGAGGTGAGCAGTTCTTC.

The J gene is TRBJ2-3, the V gene TRBV4-1; 9 positions agree with TRBD1. The V gene end was trimmed by 4 bases and the J gene end by 0 bases; junction bases not matched to a gene: 5. CDR1 and CDR2 (germline): MGHRA, YSYEKL. There are 16 residues in the CDR3. The CDR3 spells CASSLRDRESTDTQYF. The CDR3 coding sequence is TGCGCCAGCAGCCTACGGGACAGGGAGAGCACAGATACGCAGTATTTT.